This T cell receptor beta chain was profiled in a study of Graves' ophthalmopathy and Graves' hyperthyroidism. V lost 8 bases, J lost 2 bases, and 21 bases lay in between. CDR1 and CDR2 (germline): LGHNA, YNFKEQ. The length of the CDR3 is 16 residues. Amplified TCR beta CDR3 regions were obtained using RNA transcripts as template. Amplification began with first-round RT-PCR using HTBI primers, then second-round multiplex PCR was performed. TCRdb called the multiplex PCR reads again in MiXCR, with one record for every CDR3 protein. The sample yields 500,000 to 600,000 distinct CDR3 sequences, about two fifths seen once. This clonotype has just a few counts.

The TCR was taken from an adult man with Graves' hyperthyroidism. The chain links TRBV4-2 to TRBJ1-1; D is perhaps TRBD1 (6 bases). Source material: peripheral blood or thyroid tissue (not recorded which). DNA for the CDR3: TGTGCCAGCTCACCACTAGACAGGTCGATTAACACTGAAGCTTTCTTT. It yields the protein CASSPLDRSINTEAFF.